A selection of T cell receptor beta chains follows, all from one sample in a study of blood T cells in healthy people across ages. TCRdb used MiXCR to reprocess the 5' RACE reads, holding one entry per CDR3 protein. The top ten clones hold 13% of a sample with about a million distinct CDR3 sequences, about 48% of them seen once. The sequenced material came from blood. These TCRs come from a man younger than 45 in good health. The CDR3 runs from the conserved cysteine through the conserved F or W.

J gene: TRBJ1-1
V gene: TRBV4-1
CDR3 protein: CASSQDLRATEAFF

J gene: TRBJ2-3
V gene: TRBV6-2/TRBV6-3
CDR3 protein: CASSPGLGRTLMSTDTQYF

J gene: TRBJ1-6
V gene: TRBV12-3/TRBV12-4
CDR3 protein: CASSRQVYNSPLHF

J gene: TRBJ1-5
V gene: TRBV20-1
CDR3 protein: CSAEPAANQPQHF

J gene: TRBJ2-7
V gene: TRBV7-9
CDR3 protein: CASSGRTSGGDLPYEQYF

J gene: TRBJ2-7
V gene: TRBV10-2
CDR3 protein: CASSGDWTGDTKEQYF

J gene: TRBJ2-2
V gene: TRBV11-3
CDR3 protein: CASSTGGANTGELFF

J gene: TRBJ2-7
V gene: TRBV6-4
CDR3 protein: CASSEREGASYEQYF

J gene: TRBJ2-1
V gene: TRBV6-5
CDR3 protein: CASRLQGAVTYNEQFF

J gene: TRBJ1-2
V gene: TRBV2
CDR3 protein: CASSESRGIYGYTF

J gene: TRBJ2-7
V gene: TRBV4-1
CDR3 protein: CASSGGQGTFYEQYF

J gene: TRBJ1-5
V gene: TRBV2
CDR3 protein: CASTQSREQPQHF

J gene: TRBJ2-5
V gene: TRBV7-9
CDR3 protein: CASSSRDRQETQYF

J gene: TRBJ2-7
V gene: TRBV20-1
CDR3 protein: CSASRPDRTSYEQYF

J gene: TRBJ2-1
V gene: TRBV5-1
CDR3 protein: CASSLWVFGGGSTDNEQFF

J gene: TRBJ1-2
V gene: TRBV5-1
CDR3 protein: CASSLVGDTLNYGYTF

J gene: TRBJ1-2
V gene: TRBV29-1
CDR3 protein: CSVEGSPYGYTF

J gene: TRBJ2-1
V gene: TRBV29-1
CDR3 protein: CSAERGGYHNEQFF

J gene: TRBJ2-1
V gene: TRBV20-1
CDR3 protein: CSAYYRGNEQFF

J gene: TRBJ1-4
V gene: TRBV12-3/TRBV12-4
CDR3 protein: CASSSTGHNEKLFF

J gene: TRBJ2-7
V gene: TRBV10-3
CDR3 protein: CAIRPGHSYEQYF

J gene: TRBJ1-2
V gene: TRBV9
CDR3 protein: CASSVEGEWKNGYTF

J gene: TRBJ1-2
V gene: TRBV28
CDR3 protein: CASSSDREGYGYTF

J gene: TRBJ2-7
V gene: TRBV6-6
CDR3 protein: CASSSTDRTYEQYF

J gene: TRBJ1-2
V gene: TRBV7-9
CDR3 protein: CASSTVVGQGNGYTF

J gene: TRBJ2-5
V gene: TRBV20-1
CDR3 protein: CSARPTGREQYF